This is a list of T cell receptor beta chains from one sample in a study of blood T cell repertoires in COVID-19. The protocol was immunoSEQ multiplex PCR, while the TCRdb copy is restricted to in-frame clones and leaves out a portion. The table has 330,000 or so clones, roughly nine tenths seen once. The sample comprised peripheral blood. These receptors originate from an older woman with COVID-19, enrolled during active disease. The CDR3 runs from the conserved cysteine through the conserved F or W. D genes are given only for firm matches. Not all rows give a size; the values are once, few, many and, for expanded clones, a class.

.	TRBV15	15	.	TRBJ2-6	TGTGCCACCAGCAGACGGAGCTCTGGGGCCAACGTCCTGACTTTC	CATSRRSSGANVLTF
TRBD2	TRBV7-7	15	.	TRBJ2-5	TGTGCCAGCAGCCCTAGCGGGGGGGGACAAGAGACCCAGTACTTC	CASSPSGGGQETQYF
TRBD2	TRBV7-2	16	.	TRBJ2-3	TGTGCCAGCAGCAGACGGAGCGGGGGGGCAACAGATACGCAGTATTTT	CASSRRSGGATDTQYF
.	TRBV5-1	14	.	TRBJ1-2	TGCGCCAGCAGCTTGCCAGGACAGAACTATGGCTACACCTTC	CASSLPGQNYGYTF
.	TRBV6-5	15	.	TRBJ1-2	TGTGCCAGCAGTTACTCAGGGGCCGTTGGCTATGGCTACACCTTC	CASSYSGAVGYGYTF
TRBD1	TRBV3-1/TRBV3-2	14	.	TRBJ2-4	TGTGCCAGCAGCGCGACAGGGGGCCAAAACATTCAGTACTTC	CASSATGGQNIQYF
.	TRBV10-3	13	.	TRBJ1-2	TGTGCCATCGGAACGACAGGAGACTATGGCTACACCTTC	CAIGTTGDYGYTF
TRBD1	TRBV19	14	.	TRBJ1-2	TGTGCCAGTATGAAGGGACAGGGTTCCTATGGCTACACCTTC	CASMKGQGSYGYTF
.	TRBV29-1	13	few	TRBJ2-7	TGCAGCGTCGCTCCAACAGCAACCTACGAGCAGTACTTC	CSVAPTATYEQYF
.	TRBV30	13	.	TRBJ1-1	TGTGCCTGGAGTATCCTAGGATCGACTGAAGCTTTCTTT	CAWSILGSTEAFF
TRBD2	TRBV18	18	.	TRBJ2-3	TGTGCCAGCTCACCACCGGGGACTAGCGGGGGCCCGAGGGGTACGCAGTATTTT	CASSPPGTSGGPRGTQYF
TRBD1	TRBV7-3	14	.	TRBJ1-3	TGTGCCAGCAGCGCAGGGGGCGCTGGAAACACCATATATTTT	CASSAGGAGNTIYF
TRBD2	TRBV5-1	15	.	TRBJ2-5	TGCGCCAGCAGCGCTCAACTAGCGGGGGGAGAGACCCAGTACTTC	CASSAQLAGGETQYF
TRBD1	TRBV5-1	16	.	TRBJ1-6	TGCGCCAGCAGCATCGGACAGGGCCGGTATAATTCACCCCTCCACTTT	CASSIGQGRYNSPLHF
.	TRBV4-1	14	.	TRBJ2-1	TGCGCCAGCAGCCAAGAATTCAGGGTGGATGAGCAGTTCTTC	CASSQEFRVDEQFF